This T cell receptor beta chain was profiled in a study of blood T cell repertoires in COVID-19. This CDR3 has 15 residues. Germline V gives CDR1 WNHNN, CDR2 SYGVQD (reference sequence). Unmatched junction bases numbered 5, after V lost 3 bases and J lost 3 bases. Original methodology: How many nucleated cells were present was estimated from reference gene primer amplification. Produced via immunoSEQ multiplex PCR; TCRdb's table is partial and in-frame only. From that table come the V and J calls and clone size; the DNA was used to work out D and trimming. There are about 480,000 clones in the sample; more than 75% occur only once, and 1.5% to 2% lies in the top ten. Those who participated ranged in age from roughly 18 to 89 years and resided in some 24 US areas. Cohort placement rested on clinical history that participants reported themselves.

This receptor was obtained from a woman aged 40 to 55 who had recovered from COVID-19. The chain is built from TRBV10-1 and TRBJ1-1; 9 nucleotides line up with TRBD1. Sequencing was carried out using PBMCs or T cells enriched from blood (not recorded which). CDR3 sequence: CASSDTGGGYTEAFF. The CDR3 region has the DNA TGCGCCAGCAGTGATACAGGGGGCGGATACACTGAAGCTTTCTTT.